This T cell receptor (beta chain) was sequenced during a study of T cell responses to AZD1222 COVID-19 vaccine. General study findings and limits: In all cases, repertoires were sampled only after the peak T cell response. Regions left unmutated in variants are reportedly the target of nearly half of spike-specific TCRs.

In regard to this clone: The target antigen is unknown.

The CDR3 is made up of 13 amino acids. CDR1 LGHDT and CDR2 YNNKEL come from the germline V gene (reference sequence). The germline V and J ends were trimmed by 1 base and 14 bases, with 17 bases remaining between them. Measured with immunoSEQ multiplex PCR; TCRdb has only the in-frame clones, and not every one. Found here are about 85,000 clones, roughly 90% of them singletons; the top ten hold approximately 3%. Material: peripheral blood, obtained on day 0 of AZD1222 vaccination. This chain uses TRBV3-1 (or the pseudogene TRBV3-2) with TRBJ1-2; D is ambiguous. This clonotype was sampled from an adult in good health. The DNA for the CDR3 is TGTGCCAGCAGCCAAGGGTATTTCGGGTGGCTGACCTTC. This gives the protein CASSQGYFGWLTF.